These 13 T cell receptor beta chains came from one sample sequenced in a study of blood T cells in healthy people across ages. The authors ran a second PCR of roughly 6 to 12 cycles using a sample-barcoded 5' primer and a J-beta primer mix. TCRdb processed the 5' RACE reads anew with MiXCR; each CDR3 protein has one entry. The sample has about 500,000 distinct CDR3 sequences; less than 25% are singletons. The sample also formed part of further work on T cells of mothers and their children.

What was sequenced was blood. The receptor source for this set is a boy aged 10-17 years in good health.

In its sample, this clonotype was seen a few times. The genes are TRBV27 and TRBJ1-1; D unclear. V gave up 3 bases and J gave up 2 bases, with 10 bases separating them. This CDR3 is built from 14 residues. CDR1 is MNHEY and CDR2 is SMNVEV in the germline V gene (reference sequence). The CDR3 is CASSFSGSNTEAFF. The CDR3, as DNA: TGTGCCAGCAGTTTTAGCGGATCCAACACTGAAGCTTTCTTT.

There are many counts of this clonotype. The chain combines TRBV3-1 with TRBJ2-7, with 7 nucleotides matching TRBD2. Germline V gene sequence: CDR1 LGHDT, CDR2 YNNKEL (reference sequence). The CDR3 runs to 15 residues. Germline trimming cut 2 bases from V and 5 bases from J; bases unmatched to any gene: 9. The CDR3, as DNA: TGTGCCAGCAGCCAATCTGCGGGAGCATTTAACGAGCAGTACTTC. The encoded protein is CASSQSAGAFNEQYF.

This clonotype was seen only a few times. The chain employs TRBV7-9 and TRBJ2-2, with D perhaps matching TRBD1 or TRBD2 (5 bases each). This CDR3 contains 13 residues. Germline V gene lookup returns CDR1 SEHNR and CDR2 FQNEAQ (reference sequence). Trimming removed 3 bases at V and 6 bases at J, with 8 bases between. Here the CDR3 DNA reads TGTGCCAGCAGCTTCGGGGCACCCGGGGAGCTGTTTTTT. This gives the protein CASSFGAPGELFF.

Concerning this clonotype itself: An end of the junction differs from the germline gene, which may be a read error. The V call is TRBV20-1, the J call TRBJ2-5; D not certain. The J call may be wrong; the DNA end is better matched by TRBJ2-1. CDR1 and CDR2 (germline): DFQATT, SNEGSKA (reference sequence). This CDR3 is 12 amino acids long. The CDR3 region is CIASDWASEQFF. Written as DNA, the CDR3 is TGCATTGCTTCTGATTGGGCTAGTGAGCAGTTCTTC.

As for this clonotype: A read error may explain this, as a much larger clone is one base away. This chain links TRBV7-2 with TRBJ2-7; D is undetermined. CDR1 is SGHTA and CDR2 is FQGNSA in the germline V gene. The length of the CDR3 is 12 residues. V dropped 4 bases and J dropped 0 bases, with 4 bases sitting between them. In nucleotides, the CDR3 is TGTGCCAGCAGCTCATTCTCCTACGAGCAGTACTTC. It encodes CASSSFSYEQYF.

This chain links TRBV12-3 or TRBV12-4 with TRBJ2-4; 7 bases match TRBD1. J was trimmed by 2 bases and V by 7 bases; bases with no gene match: 8. The CDR3 contains 15 residues. The CDR3 loop is CASMKQGTTKNIQYF. The CDR3 nucleotides are TGTGCCAGCATGAAACAGGGGACGACCAAAAACATTCAGTACTTC.

This clonotype was recorded at least ten times. The chain joins TRBV24-1 to TRBJ2-5; a weak D match, TRBD1 (5 bases). With 7 bases removed from V and 5 bases from J, the gap between germline ends came to 10 bases. This CDR3 is 12 amino acids long. Per the germline V gene, CDR1 is KGHDR and CDR2 is SFDVKD. The CDR3 region has the DNA TGTGCCACCAGCTTAACAGGCGAGACCCAGTACTTC. Its translation is CATSLTGETQYF.

The chain is built from TRBV10-3 and TRBJ2-2; D is possibly TRBD2 (6 bases). The CDR3 covers 16 residues. Trimming stripped 2 bases from V and 0 bases from J, with 10 bases between. Germline loops: CDR1 ENHRY, CDR2 SYGVKD. DNA for the CDR3: TGTGCCATCAGTGAGGTAGCGGATACGAACACCGGGGAGCTGTTTTTT. This sequence encodes CAISEVADTNTGELFF.

V usage is TRBV10-3 and J usage is TRBJ1-1; TRBD1 matches 8 bases. The CDR3 runs 12 residues. The V segment lost 8 bases and the J segment 5 bases; nucleotides outside the gene matches: 4. Germline V gene data show CDR1 as ENHRY and CDR2 as SYGVKD. The CDR3 DNA reads as TGTGCCATCCAGGGGGCAGGGACTGAAGCTTTCTTT. Protein: CAIQGAGTEAFF.

J is TRBJ2-1 and V is TRBV10-3, with D perhaps matching TRBD2 (6 bases). Germline V gene lookup returns CDR1 ENHRY and CDR2 SYGVKD. This CDR3 contains 13 residues. V was clipped by 8 bases and J by 10 bases, with 18 bases between them. The CDR3 reads CAISGDSYSEQFF. CDR3 nucleotides: TGTGCCATCTCGGGGGACTCCTACTCAGAGCAGTTCTTC.

In this sample, this clonotype turned up a few times. The chain combines TRBV5-6 with TRBJ2-5, with TRBD1 matching over 9 bases. The assigned J gene may be wrong: the sequence end matches TRBJ2-7 better. Germline lookup yields CDR1 SGHDT and CDR2 YYEEEE. CDR3 length equals 15 residues. As DNA, the CDR3 is TGTGCCAGCAGGATCCGGGACAGGGCCACCTACGAGCAGTACTTC. Its translation is CASRIRDRATYEQYF.

The chain combines TRBV20-1 with TRBJ2-7, with D possibly matching TRBD2 (6 bases). Trimming stripped 7 bases from V and 2 bases from J, with 15 bases between. This CDR3 is 13 amino acids long. Germline-derived CDR1 and CDR2 are DFQATT and SNEGSKA (reference sequence). CDR3 coding DNA: TGCAGTGTCTGGACGGAGGGCACCTACGAGCAGTACTTC. Its translation is CSVWTEGTYEQYF.

This clonotype was observed many times. The gene calls are TRBV7-8 and TRBJ1-2, with 8 bases fitting TRBD1. This CDR3 has 16 residues. J was trimmed by 8 bases and V by 3 bases; bases with no gene match: 14. Germline V gene data show CDR1 as SGHVS and CDR2 as FQNEAQ. The CDR3: CASSFEKDREWNGYTF. For the CDR3, the DNA is TGTGCCAGCAGCTTCGAGAAGGACAGGGAATGGAACGGCTACACCTTC.